The 24 T cell receptor beta chains below all came from one sample that was sequenced in a study of cytomegalovirus exposure and HLA in healthy donors. Primers for the PCR totalled 60 Vbeta and 13 Jbeta. Some clones are missing from TCRdb's copy, which holds only in-frame ones; the method was immunoSEQ multiplex PCR. The sample records approximately 110,000 clones, 65% to 75% being singletons. The sample taken for sequencing was PBMCs. These receptors all stem from a young man in good health and CMV-seropositive.

The chain combines TRBV7-9 with TRBJ1-1; TRBD1 matches at 7 bases. The germline V gene has CDR1 SEHNR and CDR2 FQNEAQ (reference sequence). The V gene end was trimmed by 5 bases and the J gene end by 4 bases; junction bases not matched to a gene: 4. This CDR3 has 13 amino acids. CDR3: CASSPTGPTEAFF. The CDR3 DNA sequence: TGTGCCAGCAGCCCGACAGGGCCCACTGAAGCTTTCTTT.

The chain joins TRBV7-2 to TRBJ2-2, with 8 bases identical to TRBD2. CDR3 size: 16 residues. J lost 7 bases, V lost 5 bases, and 12 bases had no gene match. Germline CDR1 and CDR2: SGHTA and FQGNSA. The CDR3 loop is CASSENGGGLGGELFF. The CDR3 region has the DNA TGTGCCAGCAGCGAAAACGGCGGGGGGCTCGGCGGGGAGCTGTTTTTT.

This chain connects TRBV5-6 to TRBJ1-2, with TRBD1 matching 7 bases. The CDR3 runs to 15 residues. J gave up 8 bases and V 4 bases, and 14 bases lay outside the gene matches. The V gene's germline CDR1 is SGHDT and CDR2 YYEEEE. For the CDR3, the DNA is TGTGCCAGCAGCATACCGCAGGGGGTGTTCGAGGGCTACACCTTC. It translates to CASSIPQGVFEGYTF.

The rearrangement joins TRBV30 to TRBJ2-4; 9 bases agree with TRBD1. This CDR3 comprises 12 residues. The V and J ends lost 3 bases and 9 bases, in that order; junction bases with no gene match: 3. Germline CDR1 reads GTSNPN; CDR2 reads SVGIG (reference sequence). CDR3: CAWSGTGSIQYF. The DNA of the CDR3 is TGTGCCTGGAGCGGGACAGGGTCCATTCAGTACTTC.

V is TRBV4-2 and J is TRBJ2-1, with TRBD2 matching 8 bases. The CDR3 spans 15 residues. V dropped 0 bases and J dropped 9; count of bases not matched to a gene: 7. Germline values: CDR1 LGHNA, CDR2 YNFKEQ. CDR3 loop: CASSQERGGFSEQFF. The CDR3 DNA follows: TGTGCCAGCAGCCAAGAACGCGGGGGGTTTAGTGAGCAGTTCTTC.

V and J are TRBV23-1 and TRBJ2-5, with 12 bases matching TRBD1. TRBV23-1 qualifies as an ORF whose function is uncertain. V was clipped by 3 bases and J by 0 bases; unmatched bases: 14. CDR3 length equals 20 residues. The CDR3 region is CASSHHLITRDRGHQETQYF. CDR3 bases: TGCGCCAGCAGTCACCATCTTATAACCCGGGACAGGGGGCACCAAGAGACCCAGTACTTC.

The chain joins TRBV6-1 to TRBJ2-7; 8 bases align to TRBD1. The V gene's germline CDR1 is MNHNS and CDR2 SASEGT. This CDR3 spans 13 amino acids. The ends lost 7 bases at V and 5 bases at J; junction bases unmatched: 7. The CDR3 sequence: CASTDRESHEQYF. The CDR3 nucleotides read TGTGCCAGCACGGACAGGGAATCCCACGAGCAGTACTTC.

This chain links TRBV7-9 with TRBJ1-6; D possibly corresponds to TRBD1 (5 bases). V lost 5 bases and J 8 bases, leaving 10 bases between the germline ends. The CDR3 sequence is 13 residues long. The germline V gene encodes CDR1 SEHNR and CDR2 FQNEAQ (reference sequence). Written as DNA, the CDR3 is TGTGCCAGCAGCGCGAGGGACTATTCACCCCTCCACTTT. As protein: CASSARDYSPLHF.

The chain couples TRBV14 to TRBJ2-1; TRBD2 is a possible D gene (5 bases). V gave up 0 bases and J gave up 0 bases, with 9 bases separating them. This CDR3 spans 16 amino acids. Germline values: CDR1 SGHDN, CDR2 FVKESK. The CDR3, as DNA: TGTGCCAGCAGCCAAGACACTAGGAGCTCCTACAATGAGCAGTTCTTC. It is translated as CASSQDTRSSYNEQFF.

The chain carries TRBV10-3 and TRBJ1-6; weak D call: TRBD1 (6 bases). The CDR3 totals 14 residues. V was clipped by 5 bases and J by 4 bases, with 9 bases between them. Germline V gene data show CDR1 as ENHRY and CDR2 as SYGVKD. CDR3: CAISLQGYNSPLHF. The DNA for the CDR3 is TGTGCCATCAGTCTACAGGGTTATAATTCACCCCTCCACTTT.

The V call is TRBV6-6, the J call TRBJ2-5, with 8 bases that match TRBD1. This CDR3 is 15 amino acids long. The germline V gene has CDR1 MNHNY and CDR2 SVGAGI (reference sequence). V trimming: 2 bases; J trimming: 6 bases; junction bases outside the gene matches: 8. This chain's CDR3 is CASSYRGQGGQTQYF. DNA for the CDR3: TGTGCCAGCAGTTACCGCGGACAGGGAGGACAGACCCAGTACTTC.

J is TRBJ1-2 and V is TRBV23-1, with a tentative D call TRBD1 (5 bases). TRBV23-1 is an open reading frame whose function is uncertain. The CDR3 is 15 amino acids. Trimming stripped 0 bases from V and 3 bases from J, with 11 bases between. The CDR3 DNA follows: TGCGCCAGCAGTCAATCAACCCCGGGGGACTATGGCTACACCTTC. Translation gives CASSQSTPGDYGYTF.

This chain connects TRBV6-5 to TRBJ1-2; TRBD1 matches 10 bases. Germline V gene sequence: CDR1 MNHEY, CDR2 SVGAGI. CDR3 length equals 15 residues. The junction had 7 bases not matched to a gene; V was cut back by 2 bases and J by 7 bases. As DNA, the CDR3 is TGTGCCAGCAGTTACGCCGGGACAGGGGCGCGTGGCTACACCTTC. As protein: CASSYAGTGARGYTF.

CDR3 DNA sequence: TGTGCCAGCAGCTTGGCGACAGGGCCCTCCTACGAGCAGTACTTC. Translating gives CASSLATGPSYEQYF. This rearrangement joins TRBV5-4 to TRBJ2-7, with 7 bases fitting TRBD1. The CDR3 loop spans 15 amino acids. Looked up from germline, CDR1 is SGHNT and CDR2 is YYREEE (reference sequence). The J segment lost 0 bases and the V segment lost 0 bases, leaving 3 bases of the junction unmatched.

V and J are TRBV4-2 and TRBJ1-2; TRBD1 aligns across 7 bases. The CDR3 covers 14 residues. Germline V lookup: CDR1 LGHNA, CDR2 YNFKEQ. J was trimmed by 7 bases and V by 2 bases; bases with no gene match: 7. CDR3 sequence (DNA): TGTGCCAGCAGCCAACATACAGGGGTGGGTGGCTACACCTTC. It encodes CASSQHTGVGGYTF.

The genes are TRBV10-3 and TRBJ1-5; D unclear. The CDR3 sequence is 16 residues long. The V end was cut by 2 bases, the J end by 2 bases, with 13 bases between. The germline gives CDR1 ENHRY, CDR2 SYGVKD. For the CDR3, the DNA is TGTGCCATCAGTGAGGGGAGGGATCGTGGCAATCAGCCCCAGCATTTT. This gives the protein CAISEGRDRGNQPQHF.

The chain joins TRBV4-2 to TRBJ2-1; D is possibly TRBD1 (6 bases). Trimming pared 0 bases from V and 3 bases from J, leaving 9 bases between. Germline V gene data show CDR1 as LGHNA and CDR2 as YNFKEQ. This CDR3 is built from 15 residues. DNA of the CDR3: TGTGCCAGCAGCCAAGAGACAGGTGACTACAATGAGCAGTTCTTC. Translation gives CASSQETGDYNEQFF.

CDR3 sequence: CASSRGYGDRETQYF. The CDR3 DNA reads as TGTGCCAGCAGCAGGGGGTATGGGGACCGAGAGACCCAGTACTTC. This rearrangement joins TRBV7-9 to TRBJ2-5; a weak D match, TRBD1 (6 bases). Germline V gives CDR1 SEHNR, CDR2 FQNEAQ (reference sequence). Trimming stripped 5 bases from V and 4 bases from J, with 17 bases between. This CDR3 has 15 amino acids.

The chain joins TRBV2 to TRBJ2-3, with a weak D call TRBD2 (5 bases). V lost 8 bases to trimming and J lost 4 bases, with 13 bases between them. Per germline, CDR1 SNHLY and CDR2 FYNNEI. This CDR3 contains 13 residues. The CDR3 region is CASGGSDADTQYF. CDR3 nucleotides: TGTGCCAGCGGAGGTTCGGACGCAGATACGCAGTATTTT.

This chain joins TRBV4-3 and TRBJ1-2; D gene ambiguous. Germline lookup yields CDR1 LGHNA and CDR2 YSLEER. Trimming shortened V by 1 base and J by 6 bases, and 18 bases separated the two germline ends. The CDR3 is 16 amino acids. CDR3 coding DNA: TGCGCCAGCAGCCAAGTACCTCCCGGGTTTCGAAATGGCTACACCTTC. Translated, it gives CASSQVPPGFRNGYTF.

V and J are TRBV30 and TRBJ1-2, with 8 bases identical to TRBD1. CDR3 length equals 14 residues. The germline CDR1 and CDR2 sequences are GTSNPN and SVGIG (reference sequence). Trimming removed 2 bases from V and 6 bases from J; junction bases left unmatched: 8. DNA for the CDR3: TGTGCCTGGAGTCTGGACAGGGTTACCCATGGCTACACCTTC. Its translation is CAWSLDRVTHGYTF.

The V call is TRBV19, the J call TRBJ2-5; D not resolved. The end of the DNA aligns better with TRBJ2-7, so the J call may be wrong. CDR3 length: 12 residues. CDR1 is LNHDA, CDR2 SQIVND, per germline (reference sequence). The CDR3, as DNA: TGTGCCAGTAGTGCGACTGGCTACGAGCAGTACTTC. Encoded protein: CASSATGYEQYF.

The rearrangement uses TRBV30 and TRBJ2-2; the D gene is possibly TRBD2 (5 bases). Germline V gene sequence: CDR1 GTSNPN, CDR2 SVGIG (reference sequence). There are 15 residues in the CDR3. V lost 2 bases and J lost 4, with 14 bases in between. CDR3 coding DNA: TGTGCCTGGAGTCCTTCTCCGGGGATCACCGGGGAGCTGTTTTTT. This sequence encodes CAWSPSPGITGELFF. Full variable domain (rest looked up from reference TRBV30 and TRBJ2-2): SQTIHQWPATLVQPVGSPLSLECTVEGTSNPNLYWYRQAAGRGLQLLFYSVGIGQISSEVPQNLSASRPQDRQFILSSKKLLLSDSGFYLCAWSPSPGITGELFFGEGSRLTVL.

This chain uses TRBV7-2 with TRBJ2-3; 16 bases are shared with TRBD2. Germline trimming cut 3 bases from V and 4 bases from J; bases unmatched to any gene: 10. Germline V gives CDR1 SGHTA, CDR2 FQGNSA. This CDR3 spans 19 amino acids. The CDR3 bases are TGTGCCAGCAGCTTCGTGTCGGGGACTAGCGGGGGGGCCCCAGATACGCAGTATTTT. It is translated as CASSFVSGTSGGAPDTQYF.